The 3 T cell receptor beta chains given below trace back to one sample, sequenced in a study of blood T cell repertoires in COVID-19 (dated by TCRdb to about 2020). Library method: the immunoSEQ multiplex PCR assay. TCRdb holds this immuneACCESS table with in-frame rearrangements only. Some clones are missing; in checked studies, unresolved V genes explain under half, and the rest has no known cause. For this sample the table gives fewer than 300,000 clones, of which 88% were detected only once. The ten largest clones take up 0.95% to 1% of the sample. Sequenced material: peripheral blood. These receptors were collected from a woman aged 40 to 50 who had recovered from COVID-19.

This chain connects TRBV5-1 to TRBJ2-7, with 10 bases matching TRBD1. The CDR3 contains 15 residues. Per the germline V gene, CDR1 is SGHRS and CDR2 is YFSETQ. V shed 0 bases, J shed 6 bases, and the junction held 6 bases outside the gene matches. The CDR3 region is CASSLVRDRGFEQYV. The CDR3 DNA follows: TGCGCCAGCAGCTTGGTCCGGGACAGGGGTTTCGAGCAGTACGTC.

Points on this clone: One end of the junction fails to match germline, which may point to a read error. The J gene is TRBJ2-5, the V gene TRBV6-2 or TRBV6-3, with D uncertain. This CDR3 spans 12 amino acids. Germline V lookup: CDR1 MNHEY, CDR2 SVGEGT. CDR3 region: CASSYRLERLNF. Written as DNA, the CDR3 is TGTGCCAGCAGTTACCGGCTAGAGCGTTTGAACTTC.

V gene TRBV7-2 combines with J gene TRBJ1-2, with 9 positions matching TRBD1. The trim removed 4 bases at V and 7 bases at J, leaving 7 bases unmatched. Germline CDR1 SGHTA, CDR2 FQGNSA. There are 14 residues in the CDR3. CDR3 residues: CASSSRGQGIGYTF. The CDR3 DNA follows: TGTGCCAGCAGCTCCCGGGGACAGGGCATTGGCTACACCTTC.